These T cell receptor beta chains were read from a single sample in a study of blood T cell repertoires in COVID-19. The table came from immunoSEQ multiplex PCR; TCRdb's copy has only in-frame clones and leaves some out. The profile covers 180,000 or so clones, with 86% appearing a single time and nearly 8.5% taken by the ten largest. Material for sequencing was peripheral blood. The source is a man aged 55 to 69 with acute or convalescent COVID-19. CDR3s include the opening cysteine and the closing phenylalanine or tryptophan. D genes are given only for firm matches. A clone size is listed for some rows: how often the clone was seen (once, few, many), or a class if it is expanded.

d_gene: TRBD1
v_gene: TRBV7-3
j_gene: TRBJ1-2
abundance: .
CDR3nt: TGTGCCAGCAGCCTTGGGACAGGGTTCGGCTATGGCTACACCTTC
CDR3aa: CASSLGTGFGYGYTF

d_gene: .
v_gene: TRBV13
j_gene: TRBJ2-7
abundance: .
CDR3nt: TGTGCCAGCAGCCACGGTACCTACGAGCAGTACTTC
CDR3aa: CASSHGTYEQYF

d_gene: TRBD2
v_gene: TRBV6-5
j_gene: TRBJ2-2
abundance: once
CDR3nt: TGTGCCAGCAGTACATCGGGGGGGCCTCGGTCGCTGTTTTTT
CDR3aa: CASSTSGGPRSLFF

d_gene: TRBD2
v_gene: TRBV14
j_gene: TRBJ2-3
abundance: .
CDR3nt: TGTGCCAGCAGCCTCAGCGGGAGGGCCGGAGATACGCAGTATTTT
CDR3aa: CASSLSGRAGDTQYF

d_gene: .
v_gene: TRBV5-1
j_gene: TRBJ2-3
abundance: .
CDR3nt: TGCGCCAGCAGTAGGACGAGGGATAGCACAGATACGCAGTATTTT
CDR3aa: CASSRTRDSTDTQYF

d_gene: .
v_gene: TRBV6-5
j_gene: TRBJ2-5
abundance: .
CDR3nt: TGTGCCAGCAGCCTCCGAGAGACCCAGTACTTC
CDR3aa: CASSLRETQYF

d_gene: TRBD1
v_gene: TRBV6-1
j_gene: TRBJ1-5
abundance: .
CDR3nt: TGTGCCAGCAGTGTCGGGACAGGGATCGACAATCAGCCCCAGCATTTT
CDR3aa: CASSVGTGIDNQPQHF

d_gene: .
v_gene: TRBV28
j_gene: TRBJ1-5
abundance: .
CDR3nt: TGTGCCAGCAGTTTATTCTTCGGCAGGGCTTTCAATCAGCCCCAGCATTTT
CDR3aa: CASSLFFGRAFNQPQHF

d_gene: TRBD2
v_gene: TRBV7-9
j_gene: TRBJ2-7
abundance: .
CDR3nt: TGTGCCAGCAGCCCCCAAGCGGGAGCGCCTCGGGAGCAGTACTTC
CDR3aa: CASSPQAGAPREQYF

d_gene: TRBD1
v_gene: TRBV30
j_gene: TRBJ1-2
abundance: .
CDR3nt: TGTGCCTGGAGCGTCATAGGGACAGGCCTCTATGGCTACACCTTC
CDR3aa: CAWSVIGTGLYGYTF

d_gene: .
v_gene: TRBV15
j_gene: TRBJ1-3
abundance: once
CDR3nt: TGTGCCACCAGCAGAGATGGGGTCAGGGCTGGAAACACCATATATTTT
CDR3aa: CATSRDGVRAGNTIYF

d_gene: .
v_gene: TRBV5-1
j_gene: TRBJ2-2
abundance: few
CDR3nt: TGCGCCAGCAGCCCGCCCGGAGCAGGGGGGATTACCGGGGAGCTGTTTTTT
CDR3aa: CASSPPGAGGITGELFF

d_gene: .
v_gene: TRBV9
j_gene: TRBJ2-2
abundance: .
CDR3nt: TGTGCCAGCAGCGGGGGACAGAACACCGGGGAGCTGTTTTTT
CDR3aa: CASSGGQNTGELFF

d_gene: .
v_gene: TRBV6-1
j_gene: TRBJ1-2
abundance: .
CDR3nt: TGTGCCAGCAGTGACGGGACAAGTCCCCCCTATGGCTACACCTTC
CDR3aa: CASSDGTSPPYGYTF

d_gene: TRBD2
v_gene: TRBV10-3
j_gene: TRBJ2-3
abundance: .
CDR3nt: TGTGCCATCAGTGACTTTACTAGCGGGACAAGCACAGATACGCAGTATTTT
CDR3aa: CAISDFTSGTSTDTQYF

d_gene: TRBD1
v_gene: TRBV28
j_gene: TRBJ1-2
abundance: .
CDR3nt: TGTGCCAGCAGTTTACGACAGGGCAGTCCTAACTATGGCTACACCTTC
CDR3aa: CASSLRQGSPNYGYTF

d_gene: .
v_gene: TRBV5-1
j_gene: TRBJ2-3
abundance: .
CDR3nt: TGCGCCAGCAACAGGGGGGGTAGCACAGATACGCAGTATTTT
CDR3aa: CASNRGGSTDTQYF

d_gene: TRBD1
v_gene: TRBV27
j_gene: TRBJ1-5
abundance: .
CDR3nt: TGTGCCAGCAGGGGATTGGACAGGGATCAGCCCCAGCATTTT
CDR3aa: CASRGLDRDQPQHF

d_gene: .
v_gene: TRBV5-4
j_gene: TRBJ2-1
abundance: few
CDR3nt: TGTGCCAGCAGGGCAGGGGGGCGTAGCTCCTACAATGAGCAGTTCTTC
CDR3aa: CASRAGGRSSYNEQFF

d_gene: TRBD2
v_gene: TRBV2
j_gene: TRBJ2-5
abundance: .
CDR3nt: TGTGCCAGCAGGGGGAGCGGGAGATTAATGGAGACCCAGTACTTC
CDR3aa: CASRGSGRLMETQYF

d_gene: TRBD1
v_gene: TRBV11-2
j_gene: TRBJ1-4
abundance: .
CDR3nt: TGTGCCAGCAGACGCAAGCAGGGGGCTGGTGAAAAACTGTTTTTT
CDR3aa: CASRRKQGAGEKLFF

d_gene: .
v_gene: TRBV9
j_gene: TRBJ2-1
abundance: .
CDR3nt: TGTGCCAGCAGCGTAGATAGGGGTCCCTACAATGAGCAGTTCTTC
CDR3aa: CASSVDRGPYNEQFF

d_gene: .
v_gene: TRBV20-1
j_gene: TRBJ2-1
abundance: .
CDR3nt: TGCAGTGCCGTTGGGGCTAATGAGCAGTTCTTC
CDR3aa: CSAVGANEQFF

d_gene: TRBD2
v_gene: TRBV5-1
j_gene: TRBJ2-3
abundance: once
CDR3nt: TGCGCCAGCAGCTTCCTCACGTCTAGCGGGACCACAGATACGCAGTATTTT
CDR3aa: CASSFLTSSGTTDTQYF

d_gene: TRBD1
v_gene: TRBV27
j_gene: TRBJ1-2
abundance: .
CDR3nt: TGTGCCAGCAGTTTGATGGGACAGATGAATAACTATGGCTACACCTTC
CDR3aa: CASSLMGQMNNYGYTF

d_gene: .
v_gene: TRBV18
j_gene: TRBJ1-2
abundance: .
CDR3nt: TGTGCCAGCTCATCACAGGGAGAGTATGGCTACACCTTC
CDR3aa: CASSSQGEYGYTF

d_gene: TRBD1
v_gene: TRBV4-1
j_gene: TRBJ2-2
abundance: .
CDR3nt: TGCGCCAGCAGCCAAGACCGTACAGGGGGTTACACCCGACTGTTTTTT
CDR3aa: CASSQDRTGGYTRLFF

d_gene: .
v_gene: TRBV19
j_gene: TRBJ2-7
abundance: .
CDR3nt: TGTGCCAGTAGTATCGTACAGGGCAGTTCCTACGAGCAGTACTTC
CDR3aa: CASSIVQGSSYEQYF

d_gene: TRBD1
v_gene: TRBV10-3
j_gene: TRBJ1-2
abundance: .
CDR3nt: TGTGCCATCAGGATGGGACAGGGATTTATCTATGGCTACACCTTC
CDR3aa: CAIRMGQGFIYGYTF

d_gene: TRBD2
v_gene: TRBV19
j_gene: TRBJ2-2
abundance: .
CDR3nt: TGTGCCAGTCGGACTAGCGGGCACACCGGGGAGCTGTTTTTT
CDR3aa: CASRTSGHTGELFF

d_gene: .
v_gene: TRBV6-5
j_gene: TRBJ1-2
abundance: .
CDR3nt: TGTGCCACCACGAACAGGGTTGGAAATGGCTACACCTTC
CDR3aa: CATTNRVGNGYTF

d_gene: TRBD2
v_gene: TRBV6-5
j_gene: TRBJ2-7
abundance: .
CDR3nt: TGTGCCAGCAGTTACCGAGCGGGAGGTTCCTACGAGCAGTACTTC
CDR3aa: CASSYRAGGSYEQYF

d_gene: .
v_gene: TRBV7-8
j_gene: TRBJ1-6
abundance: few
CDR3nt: TGTGCCAGCAGCCGTTCATCAGGTTCACCCCTCCACTTT
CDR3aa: CASSRSSGSPLHF

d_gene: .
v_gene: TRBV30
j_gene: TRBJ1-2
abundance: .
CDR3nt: TGTGCCTGGAGTGTATTCCCCCAGGGAGGCACCTTC
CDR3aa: CAWSVFPQGGTF

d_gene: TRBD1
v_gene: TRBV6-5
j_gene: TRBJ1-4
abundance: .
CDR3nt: TGTGCCAGCAGTTTACGACAGGGGGAGGATGAAAAACTGTTTTTT
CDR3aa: CASSLRQGEDEKLFF

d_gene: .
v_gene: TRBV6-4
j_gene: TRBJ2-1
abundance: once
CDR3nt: TGTGCCAGCAGTGAAGCGGAAGACTCCTACAATGAGCAGTTCTTC
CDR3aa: CASSEAEDSYNEQFF

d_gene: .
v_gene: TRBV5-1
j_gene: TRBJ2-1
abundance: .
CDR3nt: TGCGCCAGCAGCTTGGTGGCAGGGGTAAATGAGCAGTTCTTC
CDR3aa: CASSLVAGVNEQFF

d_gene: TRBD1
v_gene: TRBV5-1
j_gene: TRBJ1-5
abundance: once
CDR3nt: TGCGCCAGCAGCGACGGACAGGGAGTAGGCCAGCCCCAGCATTTT
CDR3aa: CASSDGQGVGQPQHF

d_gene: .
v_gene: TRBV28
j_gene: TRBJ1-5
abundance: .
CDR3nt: TGTGCCAGCAGTTCCGGGGGTAGCTGGCAGCCCCAGCATTTT
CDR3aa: CASSSGGSWQPQHF

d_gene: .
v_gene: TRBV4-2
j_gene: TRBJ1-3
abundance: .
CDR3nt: TGTGCCAGCAGAGGGGAGGTCTCTGGAAACACCATATATTTT
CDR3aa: CASRGEVSGNTIYF

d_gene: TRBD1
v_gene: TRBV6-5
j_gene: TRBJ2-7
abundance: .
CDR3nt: TGTGCCAGCAGTACAGGGGGAGGTGGGCCCTACGAGCAGTACTTC
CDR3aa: CASSTGGGGPYEQYF

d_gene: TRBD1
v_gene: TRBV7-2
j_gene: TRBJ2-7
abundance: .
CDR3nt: TGTGCCAGCAGCTTAGCGATGCAGGGGGCTGGGCAGTACTTC
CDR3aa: CASSLAMQGAGQYF

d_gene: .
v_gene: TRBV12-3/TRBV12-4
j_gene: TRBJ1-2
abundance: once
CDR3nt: TGTGCCAGCACCTCGGGGGGGATCGATGGCTACACCTTC
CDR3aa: CASTSGGIDGYTF

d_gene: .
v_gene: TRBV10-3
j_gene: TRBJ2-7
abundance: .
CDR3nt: TGTGCCATCAGTGATGGAGGGGGCGAATACGAGCAGTACTTC
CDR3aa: CAISDGGGEYEQYF

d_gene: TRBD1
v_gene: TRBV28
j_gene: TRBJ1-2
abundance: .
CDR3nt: TGTGCCAGCAGTTTAGTGGGACAGTTCGTCTATGGCTACACCTTC
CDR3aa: CASSLVGQFVYGYTF

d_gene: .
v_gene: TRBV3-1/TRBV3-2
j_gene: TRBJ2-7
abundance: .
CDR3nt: TGTGCCAGCAGCCAAGCACAGGGCTTACAATTC
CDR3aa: CASSQAQGLQF